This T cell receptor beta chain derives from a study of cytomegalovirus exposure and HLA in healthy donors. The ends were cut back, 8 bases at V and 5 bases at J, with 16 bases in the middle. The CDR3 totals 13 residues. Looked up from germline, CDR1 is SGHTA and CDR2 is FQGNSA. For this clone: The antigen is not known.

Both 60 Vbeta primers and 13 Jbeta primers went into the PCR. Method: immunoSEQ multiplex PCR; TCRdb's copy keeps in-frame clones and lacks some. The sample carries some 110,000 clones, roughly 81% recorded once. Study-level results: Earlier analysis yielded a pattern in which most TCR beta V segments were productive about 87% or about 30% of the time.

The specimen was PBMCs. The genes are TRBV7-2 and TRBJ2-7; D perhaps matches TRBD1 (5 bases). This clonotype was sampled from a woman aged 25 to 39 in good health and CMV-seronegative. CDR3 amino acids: CASSWGSSNEQYF. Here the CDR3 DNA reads TGTGCCAGCTCATGGGGCAGTTCCAACGAGCAGTACTTC.